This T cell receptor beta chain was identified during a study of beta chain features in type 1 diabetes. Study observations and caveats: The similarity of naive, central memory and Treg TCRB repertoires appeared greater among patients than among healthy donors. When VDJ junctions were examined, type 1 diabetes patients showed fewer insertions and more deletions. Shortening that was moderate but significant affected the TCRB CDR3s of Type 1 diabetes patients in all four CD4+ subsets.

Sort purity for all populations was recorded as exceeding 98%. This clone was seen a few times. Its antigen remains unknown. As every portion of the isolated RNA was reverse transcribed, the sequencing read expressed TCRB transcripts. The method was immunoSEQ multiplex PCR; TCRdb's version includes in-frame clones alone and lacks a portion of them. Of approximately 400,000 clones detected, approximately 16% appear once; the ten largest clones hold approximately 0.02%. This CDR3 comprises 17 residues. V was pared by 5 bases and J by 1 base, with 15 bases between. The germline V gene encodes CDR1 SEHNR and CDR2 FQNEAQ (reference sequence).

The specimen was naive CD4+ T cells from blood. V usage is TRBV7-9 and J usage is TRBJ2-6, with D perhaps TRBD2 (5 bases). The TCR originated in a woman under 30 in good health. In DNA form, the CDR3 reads TGTGCCAGCAGCCCTCTCCGGGATTTATCTGGGGCCAACGTCCTGACTTTC. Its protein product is CASSPLRDLSGANVLTF.